Listed below are T cell receptor beta chains from one sample, sequenced in a study of blood T cell repertoires in COVID-19. Method: immunoSEQ multiplex PCR; TCRdb's copy keeps in-frame clones and lacks some. Of over 70,000 clones in the sample, about nine tenths were seen once. Material: peripheral blood. These receptors all stem from a human donor in a cohort sampled during active COVID-19. The CDR3 runs from the conserved cysteine through the conserved F or W. A D gene is named only where the DNA matches it firmly. Rows give clone size only sometimes, using once, few, many, or a class for an expanded clone.

clone_size,j_call,v_call,d_call,cdr3_nt,cdr3_aa
NA,TRBJ2-7,TRBV7-8,TRBD1,TGTGCCAGCAGCGGGCGACAGGGGGCCAACTACGAGCAGTACTTC,CASSGRQGANYEQYF
NA,TRBJ1-1,TRBV5-1,TRBD1,TGCGCCAGCAGCCAAATACAGCTAGGGACAGGAACTGAAGCTTTCTTT,CASSQIQLGTGTEAFF
NA,TRBJ2-5,TRBV9,TRBD2,TGTGCCAGCAGCGGCGGACTAGAAGGGGAGACCCAGTACTTC,CASSGGLEGETQYF
NA,TRBJ2-7,TRBV18,NA,TGTGCCAGCTCAGCCGGGTCCAACTACGAGCAGTACTTC,CASSAGSNYEQYF
NA,TRBJ1-2,TRBV7-6,NA,TGTGCCAGCAGCCCAACTGCCGGAGCAGGGCCGAGCTACACCTTC,CASSPTAGAGPSYTF
few,TRBJ2-3,TRBV11-3,NA,TGTGCCAGCAGCGGTAGAACAGATACGCAGTATTTT,CASSGRTDTQYF
NA,TRBJ2-3,TRBV6-5,TRBD1,TGTGCCAGCAGTTACGACAGGGCCGATACGCAGTATTTT,CASSYDRADTQYF
NA,TRBJ2-1,TRBV5-8,NA,TGTGCCAGCCCAGAGACCCGGGCAGGGGGGAGAGGGCTTTCCTACAATGAGCAGTTCTTC,CASPETRAGGRGLSYNEQFF
NA,TRBJ1-2,TRBV28,NA,TGTGCCAGCAGTTTATTGGACAGACGTGGCTACACCTTC,CASSLLDRRGYTF
NA,TRBJ1-3,TRBV6-5,NA,TGTGCCAGCAGTCCAGGGTTGTCTGGAAACACCATATATTTT,CASSPGLSGNTIYF
NA,TRBJ2-7,TRBV28,TRBD2,TGTGCCAGCAGTCCCCCGGGACTAACCAACTGCGAGCAGTACTTC,CASSPPGLTNCEQYF
NA,TRBJ2-5,TRBV9,TRBD1,TGTGCCAGCAGCCGGGACAGGGGCAAAGAGACCCAGTACTTC,CASSRDRGKETQYF
NA,TRBJ1-2,TRBV5-4,NA,TGTGCCAGCAGCTCAATAGGGGCCGTTAACTATGGCTACACCTTC,CASSSIGAVNYGYTF
NA,TRBJ1-1,TRBV6-1,TRBD1,TGTGCCAGCAACATCGGGGGGACAGGGGGGATTGAAGCTTTCTTT,CASNIGGTGGIEAFF
once,TRBJ2-6,TRBV7-3,NA,TGTGCCAGCAGCTTCTTATTTACAGGGCCTGGGGCCAACGTCCTGACTTTC,CASSFLFTGPGANVLTF
NA,TRBJ1-1,TRBV25-1,NA,TGTGCCAGCCGTCGGGACACCAGGAACACTGAAGCTTTCTTT,CASRRDTRNTEAFF
NA,TRBJ1-5,TRBV3-1/TRBV3-2,NA,TGTGCCAGCAGCCAAGATTCATATCAGCCCCAGCATTTT,CASSQDSYQPQHF
once,TRBJ1-6,TRBV27,NA,TGTGCCAGCCGGAAGACTTTTCACTATAATTCACCCCTCCACTTT,CASRKTFHYNSPLHF
NA,TRBJ1-2,TRBV5-1,NA,TGCGCCAGCAGCTCGCCCAGGGGTAACTATGGCTACACCTTC,CASSSPRGNYGYTF
few,TRBJ2-1,TRBV18,TRBD2,TGTGCCAGCTCACCCCCGGGACTAGCGGGAGGATCCCACAATGAGCAGTTCTTC,CASSPPGLAGGSHNEQFF
NA,TRBJ1-4,TRBV7-2,NA,TGTGCCAGCAGCCCGCTAGCGGGAGAAAATGAAAAACTGTTTTTT,CASSPLAGENEKLFF
NA,TRBJ2-1,TRBV28,TRBD2,TGTGCCAGCAGTCTCGCGGGAGCTACAAGGAATGAGCAGTTCTTC,CASSLAGATRNEQFF
NA,TRBJ2-2,TRBV21-1,NA,TGTGCCAGCAGCATGCTTCACCGGACAGGGGTTTGGACCGGGGAGCTGTTTTTT,CASSMLHRTGVWTGELFF
NA,TRBJ1-2,TRBV2,TRBD1,TGTGCCACTGGACAGGGGAACTATGGCTACACCTTC,CATGQGNYGYTF
NA,TRBJ2-1,TRBV5-6,NA,TGTGCCAGCAGCTCGTCTTCCAATGAGCAGTTCTTC,CASSSSSNEQFF
NA,TRBJ2-1,TRBV5-1,NA,TGCGCCAGCAGCTTCGTAAGTGGGAGCTCCTACAATGAGCAGTTCTTC,CASSFVSGSSYNEQFF
NA,TRBJ2-5,TRBV15,TRBD2,TGTGCCACCAGCAGAGTACTAGGGGAGGGACTAGCGGGAGATCAGACCCAGTACTTC,CATSRVLGEGLAGDQTQYF
NA,TRBJ1-1,TRBV5-6,NA,TGTGCCAGCAGCTTGGCTAGACGGAACCTGGAAGGCACTGAAGCTTTCTTT,CASSLARRNLEGTEAFF
NA,TRBJ2-5,TRBV4-1,TRBD2,TGCGCCAGCAGCCAAGATCCCCCCCGACTAGCGGGAGAGAAGACCCAGTACTTC,CASSQDPPRLAGEKTQYF
NA,TRBJ2-7,TRBV6-1,TRBD2,TGTGCCAGCAGTGAGTATGGGGCGACTAGCGGGATTCCCTACGAGCAGTACTTC,CASSEYGATSGIPYEQYF
NA,TRBJ2-3,TRBV6-5,TRBD2,TGTGCCAGCAAGGGGACTAGCGCGAAGGATACGCAGTATTTT,CASKGTSAKDTQYF
NA,TRBJ2-7,TRBV3-1/TRBV3-2,TRBD2,TGTGCCAGCAGCCAAGGACTAGCGGTGGTGATCGAGCAGTACTTC,CASSQGLAVVIEQYF
NA,TRBJ1-1,TRBV12-2,NA,TGTGCAAGTCGCCCTGGACAGGGGGGATTGGGCACTGAAGCTTTCTTT,CASRPGQGGLGTEAFF
NA,TRBJ1-1,TRBV11-1,NA,TGTGCCAGCAGCTTAGATTGGCAGGGTACTAAAGCTTTCTTT,CASSLDWQGTKAFF
NA,TRBJ1-1,TRBV7-9,NA,TGTGCCAGCAGCGCCATGGGAGACACTGAAGCTTTCTTT,CASSAMGDTEAFF
NA,TRBJ2-7,TRBV6-5,TRBD2,TGTGCCACCATGGGCGGGAGGGCCTCCTACGAGCAGTACTTC,CATMGGRASYEQYF
NA,TRBJ2-1,TRBV7-6,TRBD1,TGTGCCAGCAGCCTCAACGAGGGGGCTGGCTATGAGCAGTTCTTC,CASSLNEGAGYEQFF
NA,TRBJ2-5,TRBV14,NA,TGTGCCAGCAGCCAAGATGTGAGGGAGACCCAGTACTTC,CASSQDVRETQYF
NA,TRBJ1-3,TRBV6-5,NA,TGTGCCAGCAGTCCCCGACAGTCTGGAAACACCATATATTTT,CASSPRQSGNTIYF
NA,TRBJ1-1,TRBV19,TRBD1,TGTGCCAGTAGTATTCCGACAGGGATGAACACTGAAGCTTTCTTT,CASSIPTGMNTEAFF
NA,TRBJ1-3,TRBV19,NA,TGTGCGAGTAGGGATGGGACTTCCTCTGGAAACACCATATATTTT,CASRDGTSSGNTIYF